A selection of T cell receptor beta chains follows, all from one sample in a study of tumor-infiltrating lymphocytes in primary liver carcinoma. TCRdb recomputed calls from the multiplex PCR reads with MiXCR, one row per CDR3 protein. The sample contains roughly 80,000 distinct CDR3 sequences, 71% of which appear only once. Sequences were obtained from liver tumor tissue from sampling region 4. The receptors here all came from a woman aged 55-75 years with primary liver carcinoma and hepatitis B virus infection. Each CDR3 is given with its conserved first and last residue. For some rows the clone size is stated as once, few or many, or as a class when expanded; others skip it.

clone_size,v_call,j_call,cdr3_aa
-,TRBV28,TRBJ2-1,CASTKGAGGLRTRFF
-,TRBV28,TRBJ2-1,CARSPPLGGNEQFF
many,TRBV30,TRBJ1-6,CAWTRDRVRNSPLHF
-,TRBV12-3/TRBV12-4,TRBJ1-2,CVSSLGRQYYAF
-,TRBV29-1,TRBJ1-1,CSANRELKTEAFF
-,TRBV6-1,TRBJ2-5,CASSGPRLVGGRAQYF
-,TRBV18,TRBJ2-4,CASSQDSGRSSGKNIQYF
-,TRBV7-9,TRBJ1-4,CASSKPNEKLFF
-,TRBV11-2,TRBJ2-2,CASSHPQGPTGDLFF
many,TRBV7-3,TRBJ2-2,CASSLSPGRGELFF
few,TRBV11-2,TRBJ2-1,CTSSSRSGTHNEQFF
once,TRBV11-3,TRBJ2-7,CASSLGTGGSLEQRF
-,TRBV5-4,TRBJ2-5,CASSLRRDGEIQYF
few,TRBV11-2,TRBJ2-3,CASSQDRGLSDTQYF
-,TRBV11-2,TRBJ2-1,CAISPDSRYREQFF
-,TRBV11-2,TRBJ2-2,CVSSTRAGGELFF
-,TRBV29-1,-,CSAAGIGPNQPQYF
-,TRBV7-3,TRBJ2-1,CASSLSGLDEQFF
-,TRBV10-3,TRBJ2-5,CTISLGGKGEAQYF
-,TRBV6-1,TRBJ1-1,CASSEGENTEAFF
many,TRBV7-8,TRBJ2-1,CASSVGTSGSAPYNEQFF
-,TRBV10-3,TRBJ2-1,CAISTSGSYDEQFF
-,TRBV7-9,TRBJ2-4,CASSFSGNIQYF
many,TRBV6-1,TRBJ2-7,CASTGTGYHEQYF
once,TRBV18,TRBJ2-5,CASSPQGLQETQYF
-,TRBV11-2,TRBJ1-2,CANSLEGVSGGGYTF
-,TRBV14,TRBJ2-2,CASSQDTPHEFRDRATGDLFF